This TCR beta chain was identified in a study of cytomegalovirus exposure and HLA in healthy donors. Germline CDR1 is SEHNR and CDR2 is FQNEAQ (reference sequence). This CDR3 region has 16 residues. The V end lost 4 bases, the J end lost 7 bases, and 19 bases lay between the germline ends. Some clones are missing from TCRdb's copy, which holds only in-frame ones; the method was immunoSEQ multiplex PCR. The table shows 130,000 to 150,000 clones, with approximately 91% occurring only once. This clone was seen only once. This TCR was recovered from a young man in good health and CMV-seronegative. The chain has TRBV7-9 and TRBJ1-4; D gene uncertain. The sample was PBMCs. The CDR3 coding sequence is TGTGCCAGCAGCTCACCTCAACAGTGGGCTGGTGAAAAACTGTTTTTT. This codes for CASSSPQQWAGEKLFF.